This entry lists 2 T cell receptor beta chains sequenced from one sample in a study of Graves' ophthalmopathy and Graves' hyperthyroidism. Amplification targeted the TCR beta CDR3 regions, with RNA transcripts as the source material. The authors performed first-round RT-PCR with HTBI primers and then a second-round multiplex PCR. TCRdb itself ran the multiplex PCR reads through MiXCR, one entry per CDR3 protein. The repertoire includes about 620,000 distinct CDR3 sequences, about a fifth of them detected once, and around 6.5% sits in the top ten. The sequenced material came from peripheral blood. These receptors were taken from a woman aged 18-29 years with stable Graves' hyperthyroidism. Some clones in this sample may be carry-over from other donors' samples.

The table lists this clonotype with many counts. This rearrangement joins TRBV20-1 to TRBJ2-6, with TRBD1 matching 8 bases. In germline, CDR1 is DFQATT, CDR2 SNEGSKA (reference sequence). This CDR3 has 18 amino acids. The V gene end was trimmed by 0 bases and the J gene end by 0 bases; junction bases not matched to a gene: 7. The CDR3 sequence: CSARDNRDRLSGANVLTF. The CDR3 DNA follows: TGCAGTGCTAGAGACAATCGGGACAGGCTCTCTGGGGCCAACGTCCTGACTTTC.

This clonotype was counted ten times or more. J is TRBJ1-1 and V is TRBV2; D ambiguous. Germline V gene data show CDR1 as SNHLY and CDR2 as FYNNEI. Trimming stripped 6 bases from V and 2 bases from J, with 13 bases between. This CDR3 spans 14 amino acids. The CDR3 DNA reads as TGTGCCAGCAGGGGTGTCTACACTAACACTGAAGCTTTCTTT. Translated: CASRGVYTNTEAFF.